This is a list of T cell receptor beta chains from one sample in a study of neurological immune-mediated disorders. One entry per CDR3 protein results from TCRdb running MiXCR on the 5' RACE reads. The data contain more than 50,000 distinct CDR3 sequences, roughly 4% of them singletons. Sequencing was done on a sample of PBMCs. All receptors derive from a woman between 50 and 59 years old with multiple sclerosis. CDR3s include the opening cysteine and the closing phenylalanine or tryptophan.

cdr3_aa	v_call	j_call
CASSSSTGSTEAFF	TRBV5-1	TRBJ1-1
CAGPGTQYF	TRBV5-6	TRBJ2-5
CASSRSAGVPGGQYF	TRBV6-6	TRBJ2-3
CASSVPSTTNEKLFF	TRBV7-9	TRBJ1-4
CASSAGMNTEAFF	TRBV5-1	TRBJ1-1
CASRGALAEYNEQFF	TRBV5-1	TRBJ2-1
CASSLRASGSYEQYF	TRBV12-3/TRBV12-4	TRBJ2-7
CASSTSGRGETQYF	TRBV6-5	TRBJ2-5
CSARVGDYGYTF	TRBV20-1	TRBJ1-2
CASSPSSGTGNEQFF	TRBV5-1	TRBJ2-1
CASSRRSGTPQETQYF	TRBV14	TRBJ2-5
CASSLEARTDTQYF	TRBV7-2	TRBJ2-3
CASSLGQPNYGYTF	TRBV5-1	TRBJ1-2
CASSQSGAYGYTF	TRBV4-2	TRBJ1-2
CSAGGLAGSYEQYF	TRBV20-1	TRBJ2-7
CASSVSVQTLYEQYF	TRBV5-1	TRBJ2-7
CASSRWDQLFF	TRBV25-1	TRBJ1-4
CASSSPRASDIQYF	TRBV7-8	TRBJ2-4
CASSFSLISYEQYF	TRBV7-2	TRBJ2-7
CASSSGQGSYGYTF	TRBV6-5	TRBJ1-2
CASYNRKGSPLNF	TRBV10-2	TRBJ1-6
CASSLGGGRVPYEQYF	TRBV7-9	TRBJ2-7
CSAKPPGHNSYEQYF	TRBV20-1	TRBJ2-7
CASSLVDTQYF	TRBV5-1	TRBJ2-3
CSAQTSGFTDTQYF	TRBV20-1	TRBJ2-3
CASSVVGTSEAFF	TRBV9	TRBJ1-1
CSTQDRANYGYTF	TRBV20-1	TRBJ1-2
CASSLGLREQFF	TRBV7-2	TRBJ2-1
CSAAVSGTDTQYF	TRBV20-1	TRBJ2-3
CSAGDRGSSPLNF	TRBV29-1	TRBJ1-6
CASSRARAGGPTGELFF	TRBV4-2	TRBJ2-2
CASSLALTVENTIYF	TRBV7-2	TRBJ1-3
CSARPGQGIGTQYF	TRBV20-1	TRBJ2-3
CASSDGQETQYF	TRBV5-1	TRBJ2-5
CSAPPSGRPYEQYF	TRBV20-1	TRBJ2-7
CASSLARDETQYF	TRBV12-3/TRBV12-4	TRBJ2-5
CASSSGGYQPQNF	TRBV7-2	TRBJ1-5
CASSATGAEQYF	TRBV12-3/TRBV12-4	TRBJ2-7
CASSQDFTGSLAFF	TRBV4-3	TRBJ1-1
CASSLTGLGQGTQYF	TRBV5-1	TRBJ2-3
CSASAGTGGWTGELFF	TRBV20-1	TRBJ2-2
CASSPRWGQYMDTQYF	TRBV9	TRBJ2-3
CASSYGGRLEQYF	TRBV6-2/TRBV6-3	TRBJ2-7
CASMSFGGTSQETQYF	TRBV2	TRBJ2-5
CASSRGQDSYEQYF	TRBV7-8	TRBJ2-7
CASSKDISSYNSPLHF	TRBV18	TRBJ1-6
CASRGSQWGYTF	TRBV25-1	TRBJ1-2
CATSTSRPAANSPLHF	TRBV15	TRBJ1-6
CATSRERLAPDRFYEQYF	TRBV15	TRBJ2-7
CASSQESGRAHEQYF	TRBV4-3	TRBJ2-7
CSAPGNYNEQFF	TRBV20-1	TRBJ2-1
CASSTSGMNTEAFF	TRBV19	TRBJ1-1
CSARNLRGQGGTEAFF	TRBV20-1	TRBJ1-1
CASSLASSGNNEQFF	TRBV5-5	TRBJ2-1
CASGLAGVYNEQFF	TRBV7-9	TRBJ2-1